What follows are 28 T cell receptor beta chains derived from one specimen sequenced in a study of T cells in Graves' hyperthyroidism and ophthalmopathy (dated by TCRdb to the late 2010s). Library generation was performed with multiplex PCR. The sequencer was an Illumina HiSeq 2000. Amplification of TCR beta CDR3 regions was carried out from RNA transcripts. A first-round RT-PCR of the TCR CDR3 used the HTBI primer set with the Qiagen OneStep RT-PCR kit. TCRdb cleaned the public reads at Q25 with fastp, built clones with MiXCR and kept in-frame beta chains. Entries are consolidated by CDR3 protein sequence, retaining the most common genes and DNA. This sample has roughly 380,000 distinct CDR3 sequences in its table, and approximately 14% of those were observed once. In total, the top ten clones hold 9.5% to 12% of the sample. The specimen was blood. The receptor set was obtained from a woman aged 55 to 70 with Graves' hyperthyroidism.

This clonotype was recorded many times. The chain combines TRBV20-1 with TRBJ1-2; 8 bases align to TRBD1. Germline values: CDR1 DFQATT, CDR2 SNEGSKA (reference sequence). CDR3 length: 16 residues. J was trimmed by 7 bases and V by 3 bases; bases with no gene match: 16. The CDR3 DNA sequence: TGCAGTGCTAGTGGTTTAACAGGGGGAGTGCGGCGTGGCTACACCTTC. Amino acid sequence: CSASGLTGGVRRGYTF.

The rearrangement links TRBV4-2 to TRBJ2-3, with 7 bases identical to TRBD2. The CDR3 covers 14 residues. Germline trimming cut 2 bases from V and 6 bases from J; bases unmatched to any gene: 5. Germline assignment: CDR1 LGHNA and CDR2 YNFKEQ. CDR3 DNA sequence: TGTGCCAGCAGCCAACGGACTAGTACGGATACGCAGTATTTT. It translates to CASSQRTSTDTQYF.

At least ten counts were recorded for this clonotype. This sequence joins TRBV18 and TRBJ2-5; TRBD1 might be the D (6 bases). The CDR3 length is 14 residues. CDR1 is KGHSH, CDR2 LQKENI, per germline. V shed 4 bases and J shed 5 bases, with 14 bases lying between them. CDR3 DNA sequence: TGTGCCAGCTCACGCACAGGGAAGTCCGAGACCCAGTACTTC. Residues: CASSRTGKSETQYF. Supplemented by reference TRBV18 and TRBJ2-5, the full variable domain reads NAGVMQNPRHLVRRRGQEARLRCSPMKGHSHVYWYRQLPEEGLKFMVYLQKENIIDESGMPKERFSAEFPKEGPSILRIQQVVRGDSAAYFCASSRTGKSETQYFGPGTRLLVL.

This clonotype was recorded at least ten times. V is TRBV14 and J is TRBJ2-5; D is undetermined. CDR1 SGHDN and CDR2 FVKESK come from the germline V gene. The CDR3 totals 14 residues. Deletions cut 1 base from V and 0 bases from J, with 6 bases between. In DNA form, the CDR3 reads TGTGCCAGCAGCCAAGCTGACTACCAAGAGACCCAGTACTTC. Translating gives CASSQADYQETQYF.

This clonotype was counted a single time. The genes are TRBV19 and TRBJ2-5; D is unclear. The CDR3 sequence is 14 residues long. V lost 3 bases and J lost 1, with 9 bases in between. Germline-derived CDR1 and CDR2 are LNHDA and SQIVND (reference sequence). The CDR3 nucleotides are TGTGCCAGTAGTATCCGGGCCCTCCAAGAGACCCAGTACTTC. Amino acid sequence: CASSIRALQETQYF.

This clonotype showed up many times. The chain has TRBV24-1 and TRBJ2-3; no clear D gene. CDR1 KGHDR and CDR2 SFDVKD come from the germline V gene. The CDR3 is made up of 16 amino acids. Between the trimmed V and J ends, which lost 3 bases and 2 bases, there was a span of 14 bases. The CDR3 coding sequence is TGTGCCACCAGTGATCCCCGGGTCGCCCCCACAGATACGCAGTATTTT. Amino acids: CATSDPRVAPTDTQYF.

V is TRBV20-1 and J is TRBJ2-7; D is possibly TRBD2 (5 bases). Looked up from germline, CDR1 is DFQATT and CDR2 is SNEGSKA (reference sequence). V lost 1 base and J 7 bases, leaving 8 bases between the germline ends. The length of the CDR3 is 11 residues. The CDR3 loop is CSARGGWEQYF. The CDR3 DNA follows: TGCAGTGCTAGAGGCGGGTGGGAGCAGTACTTC.

About this clonotype itself: Relative to the germline gene, one junction end is altered; a read error may explain this. CDR3 region: CASSYFINSYVQYF. CDR3 bases: TGTGCCAGCAGCTACTTTATCAACTCCTACGTGCAGTACTTC. The chain has TRBV5-6 and TRBJ2-7; D is unclear. CDR1 and CDR2 from the germline V gene are SGHDT and YYEEEE. The CDR3 covers 14 residues.

The chain couples TRBV3-1 to TRBJ2-1; weak D call: TRBD2 (5 bases). The CDR3 spans 16 residues. CDR1 is LGHDT and CDR2 is YNNKEL in the germline V gene (reference sequence). V lost 1 base and J lost 9, with 19 bases in between. The CDR3: CASSQVITASIGEQFF. The CDR3 nucleotides are TGTGCCAGCAGCCAAGTTATTACGGCTAGCATCGGTGAGCAGTTCTTC.

This clonotype came up a few times. The chain couples TRBV4-1 to TRBJ1-1; TRBD1 might be the D (6 bases). V gave up 1 base and J gave up 1 base, with 16 bases separating them. The CDR3 extends over 17 amino acids. The germline CDR1 and CDR2 sequences are MGHRA and YSYEKL. CDR3 region: CASSQVNSEGGNTEAFF. The CDR3 DNA sequence: TGCGCCAGCAGCCAAGTAAATTCAGAGGGGGGGAACACTGAAGCTTTCTTT.

This clonotype was recorded many times. V is TRBV20-1 and J is TRBJ2-1, with 7 bases identical to TRBD2. Germline V lookup: CDR1 DFQATT, CDR2 SNEGSKA (reference sequence). The length of the CDR3 is 16 residues. V was pared by 2 bases and J by 4 bases, with 11 bases of the junction left unmatched. CDR3 in DNA: TGCAGTGCTAGACCCAGCCAGACTAGCCTATACAATGAGCAGTTCTTC. Its protein product is CSARPSQTSLYNEQFF.

The rearrangement uses TRBV6-2 or TRBV6-3 and TRBJ2-1; D perhaps matches TRBD1 (5 bases). This CDR3 is built from 13 residues. Deletions cut 7 bases from V and 2 bases from J, with 9 bases between. CDR1 is MNHEY and CDR2 is SVGEGT in the germline V gene. CDR3 DNA: TGTGCCAGCACAGGGATCCCCTACAATGAGCAGTTCTTC. It translates to CASTGIPYNEQFF.

This clonotype appeared a few times. The chain couples TRBV30 to TRBJ1-5, with D tentatively TRBD1 (5 bases). This CDR3 has 16 residues. Trimming took 3 bases from V and 4 from J, leaving 19 bases between them. Germline V gene lookup returns CDR1 GTSNPN and CDR2 SVGIG (reference sequence). Here the CDR3 DNA reads TGTGCCTGGAGCCTTAAATTTGGGGCGCGGAATCAGCCCCAGCATTTT. It codes for CAWSLKFGARNQPQHF.

The sample holds many counts of this clonotype. The chain recombines TRBV27 with TRBJ1-4; D is undetermined. The CDR3 loop spans 15 amino acids. Germline V gene lookup returns CDR1 MNHEY and CDR2 SMNVEV (reference sequence). Trimming pared 3 bases from V and 2 bases from J, leaving 10 bases between. The CDR3 loop reads CASSFFPGTNEKLFF. In nucleotides, the CDR3 is TGTGCCAGCAGTTTCTTCCCGGGCACTAATGAAAAACTGTTTTTT.

This clonotype was recorded at least ten times. The chain combines TRBV18 with TRBJ2-1; no clear D. V gave up 2 bases and J gave up 4 bases, with 12 bases separating them. Germline assignment: CDR1 KGHSH and CDR2 LQKENI. CDR3 length: 15 amino acids. As DNA, the CDR3 is TGTGCCAGCTCACCAGACGTCCAGTCATACAATGAGCAGTTCTTC. Translation gives CASSPDVQSYNEQFF. Full variable domain (remainder filled in from reference TRBV18 and TRBJ2-1): NAGVMQNPRHLVRRRGQEARLRCSPMKGHSHVYWYRQLPEEGLKFMVYLQKENIIDESGMPKERFSAEFPKEGPSILRIQQVVRGDSAAYFCASSPDVQSYNEQFFGPGTRLTVL.

This clonotype has a handful of counts. A junction end diverges from the germline sequence, so it may reflect a read error. The V call is TRBV4-1, the J call TRBJ2-3; 8 bases fit TRBD2. Germline-derived CDR1 and CDR2 are MGHRA and YSYEKL. This CDR3 is 16 amino acids long. The CDR3 protein is CASSRLTSAYTGTQYF. As DNA, the CDR3 is TGCGCCAGCAGCCGACTGACTAGCGCTTACACAGGTACGCAGTATTTT.

As regards this clonotype: This clone may be a read error of a much larger clone one base away. The chain couples TRBV20-1 to TRBJ2-3, with 11 bases matching TRBD2. The CDR3 loop spans 15 amino acids. V lost 4 bases, J lost 0 bases, and 3 bases stayed unmatched. Per the germline V gene, CDR1 is DFQATT and CDR2 is SNEGSKA (reference sequence). The CDR3 region has the DNA TGCAGTGCTACCAGGACTAGCGGGAGCACAGATACGCAGTATTTT. Protein: CSATRTSGSTDTQYF.

The chain recombines TRBV20-1 with TRBJ1-3; no definite D call. This CDR3 is built from 14 residues. Deletions cut 3 bases from V and 5 bases from J, with 14 bases between. The germline V gene encodes CDR1 DFQATT and CDR2 SNEGSKA (reference sequence). The CDR3 protein is CSAREGVIRNTIYF. DNA of the CDR3: TGCAGTGCTAGGGAGGGTGTTATAAGAAACACCATATATTTT.

In this sample, this clonotype turned up many times. The V gene is TRBV27, the J gene TRBJ2-2, with a tentative D call TRBD2 (6 bases). V gave up 6 bases and J gave up 5 bases, with 13 bases separating them. The germline CDR1 and CDR2 sequences are MNHEY and SMNVEV (reference sequence). The CDR3 has 14 residues. As DNA, the CDR3 is TGTGCCAGCAGGGGGGTAGCGGAAACCGGGGAGCTGTTTTTT. This translates into CASRGVAETGELFF.

The CDR3: CASSLYNTGPVFNEQFF. In nucleotides, the CDR3 is TGTGCCAGCAGTTTATATAATACTGGGCCCGTTTTCAATGAGCAGTTCTTC. The rearrangement joins TRBV27 to TRBJ2-1, with D uncertain. CDR1 and CDR2 from the germline V gene are MNHEY and SMNVEV (reference sequence). This CDR3 comprises 17 residues. V gave up 1 base and J gave up 6 bases, with 19 bases separating them.

The rearrangement joins TRBV12-3 or TRBV12-4 to TRBJ2-7; D not resolved. Between the trimmed V and J ends, which lost 3 bases and 6 bases, there was a span of 15 bases. This CDR3 is built from 14 residues. CDR3 DNA: TGTGCCAGCAGTTTGGGTGGCACCTCGACCGAGCAGTACTTC. Encoded protein: CASSLGGTSTEQYF.

The V and J genes are TRBV5-1 and TRBJ1-2; D gene uncertain. The CDR3 runs 12 residues. Looked up from germline, CDR1 is SGHRS and CDR2 is YFSETQ. V dropped 9 bases and J dropped 4 bases, with 13 bases sitting between them. The CDR3 spells CATPGSSYGYTF. DNA for the CDR3: TGCGCCACCCCTGGTTCCTCCTATGGCTACACCTTC.

This clonotype has at least ten counts. The chain links TRBV3-1 to TRBJ1-2; D call uncertain. This CDR3 region has 13 residues. Trimming removed 6 bases from V and 7 bases from J, with 15 bases in between. Germline assignment: CDR1 LGHDT and CDR2 YNNKEL (reference sequence). As DNA, the CDR3 is TGTGCCAGCAGTCTGACTGATAAACGTGGCTACACCTTC. Amino acids: CASSLTDKRGYTF.

This clonotype was seen a handful of times. The J gene is TRBJ2-1, the V gene TRBV4-1; 9 bases fit TRBD1. Germline CDR1 and CDR2: MGHRA and YSYEKL. This CDR3 contains 16 residues. J was trimmed by 7 bases and V by 4 bases; bases with no gene match: 11. In DNA form, the CDR3 reads TGCGCCAGCAGCCGCGGGACAGGGCGGGCTCTGAATGAGCAGTTCTTC. Translating gives CASSRGTGRALNEQFF.

This clonotype was detected many times. The rearrangement joins TRBV5-4 to TRBJ2-5; D ambiguous. Between the trimmed V and J ends, which lost 1 base and 2 bases, there was a span of 12 bases. Germline-derived CDR1 and CDR2 are SGHNT and YYREEE (reference sequence). This CDR3 contains 15 residues. The CDR3: CASSLSKAHQETQYF. As DNA, the CDR3 is TGTGCCAGCAGCTTGAGCAAAGCCCATCAAGAGACCCAGTACTTC.

This clonotype was detected a few times. The chain's CDR3 is CASSVATGGFTGELFF. DNA of the CDR3: TGTGCCAGCAGCGTAGCGACAGGGGGCTTTACCGGGGAGCTGTTTTTT. The chain recombines TRBV9 with TRBJ2-2; 10 bases are a match to TRBD1. V dropped 0 bases and J dropped 5; count of bases not matched to a gene: 4. Germline V gene data show CDR1 as SGDLS and CDR2 as YYNGEE. CDR3 size: 16 residues.

This clonotype was picked up many times. The rearrangement uses TRBV3-1 and TRBJ1-4; unclear D gene. The V and J ends lost 3 bases and 5 bases respectively, with 16 bases between them. Germline assignment: CDR1 LGHDT and CDR2 YNNKEL (reference sequence). The CDR3 has 16 amino acids. The CDR3 reads CASSQDSRDTNEKLFF. CDR3 nucleotide sequence: TGTGCCAGCAGCCAGGACTCGCGCGACACCAATGAAAAACTGTTTTTT.

This clonotype was counted ten times or more. V gene TRBV11-3 combines with J gene TRBJ2-7, with 9 positions matching TRBD1. Per germline, CDR1 SGHNT and CDR2 YENEEA. The CDR3 extends over 14 amino acids. V lost 3 bases and J lost 4; bases outside the gene matches: 4. The CDR3 sequence: CASSFRTGDYEQYF. The CDR3 nucleotides are TGTGCCAGCAGCTTTAGGACAGGGGATTACGAGCAGTACTTC.